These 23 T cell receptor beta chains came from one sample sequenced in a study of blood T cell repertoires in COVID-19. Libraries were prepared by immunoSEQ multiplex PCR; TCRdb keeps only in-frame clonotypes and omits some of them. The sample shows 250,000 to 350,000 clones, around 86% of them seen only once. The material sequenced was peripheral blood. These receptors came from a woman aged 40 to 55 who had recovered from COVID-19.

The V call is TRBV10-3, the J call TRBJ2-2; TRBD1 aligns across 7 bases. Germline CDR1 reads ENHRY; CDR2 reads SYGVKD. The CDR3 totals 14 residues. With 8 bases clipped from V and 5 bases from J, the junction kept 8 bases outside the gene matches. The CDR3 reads CAIGSGGLTGELFF. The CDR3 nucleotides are TGTGCCATCGGGTCAGGGGGTTTGACCGGGGAGCTGTTTTTT.

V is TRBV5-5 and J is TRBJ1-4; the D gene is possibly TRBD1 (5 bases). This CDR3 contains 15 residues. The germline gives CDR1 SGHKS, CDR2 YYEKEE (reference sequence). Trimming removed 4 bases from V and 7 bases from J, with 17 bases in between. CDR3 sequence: CASSTGVGDVEKLFF. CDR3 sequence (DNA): TGTGCCAGCAGCACTGGGGTAGGGGATGTTGAAAAACTGTTTTTT.

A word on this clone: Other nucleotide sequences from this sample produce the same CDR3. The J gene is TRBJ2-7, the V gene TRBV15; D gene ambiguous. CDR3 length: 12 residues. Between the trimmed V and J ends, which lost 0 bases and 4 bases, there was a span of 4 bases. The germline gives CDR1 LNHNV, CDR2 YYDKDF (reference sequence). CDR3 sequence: CATSRDSYEQYF. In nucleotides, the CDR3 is TGTGCCACCAGCAGAGATTCGTACGAGCAGTACTTC.

The CDR3 sequence: CASSWIAGGPNEQFF. DNA for the CDR3: TGTGCCAGCAGCTGGATAGCGGGAGGGCCGAATGAGCAGTTCTTC. The chain uses TRBV5-5 and TRBJ2-1, with 11 bases identical to TRBD2. This CDR3 spans 15 amino acids. V lost 3 bases to trimming and J lost 7 bases; unmatched junction nucleotides: 6. Germline CDR1 SGHKS, CDR2 YYEKEE (reference sequence). Full variable domain (remainder filled in from reference TRBV5-5 and TRBJ2-1): DAGVTQSPTHLIKTRGQQVTLRCSPISGHKSVSWYQQVLGQGPQFIFQYYEKEERGRGNFPDRFSARQFPNYSSELNVNALLLGDSALYLCASSWIAGGPNEQFFGPGTRLTVL.

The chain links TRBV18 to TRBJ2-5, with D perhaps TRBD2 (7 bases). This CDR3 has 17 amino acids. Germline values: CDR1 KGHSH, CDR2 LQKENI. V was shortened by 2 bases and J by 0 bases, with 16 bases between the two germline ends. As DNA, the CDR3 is TGTGCCAGCTCACCATCTGATCGGGGGGCGTACCAAGAGACCCAGTACTTC. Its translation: CASSPSDRGAYQETQYF.

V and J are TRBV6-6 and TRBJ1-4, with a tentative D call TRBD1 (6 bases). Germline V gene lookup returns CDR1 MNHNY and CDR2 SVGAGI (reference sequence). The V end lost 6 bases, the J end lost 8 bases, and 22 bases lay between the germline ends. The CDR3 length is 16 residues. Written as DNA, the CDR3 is TGTGCCAGCAGACATAATCAGGGACACCCGCGGGAAAAACTGTTTTTT. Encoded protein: CASRHNQGHPREKLFF.

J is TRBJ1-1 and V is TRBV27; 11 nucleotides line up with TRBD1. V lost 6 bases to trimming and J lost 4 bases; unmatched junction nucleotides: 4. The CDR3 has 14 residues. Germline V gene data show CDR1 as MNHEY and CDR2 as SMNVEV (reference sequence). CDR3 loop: CASSSGTGGTEAFF. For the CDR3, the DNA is TGTGCCAGCAGCTCCGGGACAGGGGGCACTGAAGCTTTCTTT.

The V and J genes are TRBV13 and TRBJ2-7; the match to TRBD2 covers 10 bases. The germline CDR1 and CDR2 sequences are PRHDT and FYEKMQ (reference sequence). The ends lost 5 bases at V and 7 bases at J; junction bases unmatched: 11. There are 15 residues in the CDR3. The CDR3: CASSKRAGGPGEQYF. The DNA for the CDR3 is TGTGCCAGCAGCAAGAGAGCGGGAGGGCCGGGAGAGCAGTACTTC.

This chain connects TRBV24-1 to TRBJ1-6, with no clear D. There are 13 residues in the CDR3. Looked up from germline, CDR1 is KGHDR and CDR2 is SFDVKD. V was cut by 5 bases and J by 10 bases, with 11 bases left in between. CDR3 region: CATSGQFQSPLHF. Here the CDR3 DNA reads TGTGCCACCAGTGGGCAGTTCCAATCACCCCTCCACTTT.

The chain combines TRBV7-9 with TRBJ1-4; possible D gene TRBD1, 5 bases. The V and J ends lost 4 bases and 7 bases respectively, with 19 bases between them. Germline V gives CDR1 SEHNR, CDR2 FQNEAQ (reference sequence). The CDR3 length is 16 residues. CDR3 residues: CASSSRADSTFEKLFF. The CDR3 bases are TGTGCCAGCAGCTCGAGAGCCGACAGCACCTTTGAAAAACTGTTTTTT.

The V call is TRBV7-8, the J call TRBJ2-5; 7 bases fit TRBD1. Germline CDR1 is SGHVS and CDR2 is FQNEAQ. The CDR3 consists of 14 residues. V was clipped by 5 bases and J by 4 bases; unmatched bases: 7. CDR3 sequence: CASSRDRVGETQYF. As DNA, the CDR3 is TGTGCCAGCAGCCGAGACAGGGTAGGAGAGACCCAGTACTTC.

The CDR3 loop is CASTSMGGGSADTQYF. CDR3 sequence (DNA): TGCGCCAGCACTTCAATGGGAGGGGGGAGCGCAGATACGCAGTATTTT. The chain is built from TRBV5-1 and TRBJ2-3, with D tentatively TRBD2 (7 bases). The CDR3 totals 16 residues. Germline loops: CDR1 SGHRS, CDR2 YFSETQ. Trimming pared 6 bases from V and 4 bases from J, leaving 21 bases between.

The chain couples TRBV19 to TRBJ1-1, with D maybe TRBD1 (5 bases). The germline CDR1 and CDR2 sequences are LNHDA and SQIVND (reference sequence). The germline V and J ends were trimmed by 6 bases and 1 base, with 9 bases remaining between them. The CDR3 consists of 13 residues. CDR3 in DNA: TGTGCCAGTAGGGGTCAGGGGAACACTGAAGCTTTCTTT. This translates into CASRGQGNTEAFF.

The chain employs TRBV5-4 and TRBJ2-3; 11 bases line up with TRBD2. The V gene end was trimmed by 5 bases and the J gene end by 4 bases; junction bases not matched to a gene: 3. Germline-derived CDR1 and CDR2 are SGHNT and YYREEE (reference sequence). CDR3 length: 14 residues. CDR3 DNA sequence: TGTGCCAGCAGTTTTAGCGGGGGGGCAGATACGCAGTATTTT. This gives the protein CASSFSGGADTQYF.

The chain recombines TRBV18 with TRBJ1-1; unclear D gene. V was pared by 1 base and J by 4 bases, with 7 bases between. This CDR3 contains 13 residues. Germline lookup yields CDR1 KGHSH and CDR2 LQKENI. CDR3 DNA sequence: TGTGCCAGCTCACCACTGCCGGGCACTGAAGCTTTCTTT. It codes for CASSPLPGTEAFF.

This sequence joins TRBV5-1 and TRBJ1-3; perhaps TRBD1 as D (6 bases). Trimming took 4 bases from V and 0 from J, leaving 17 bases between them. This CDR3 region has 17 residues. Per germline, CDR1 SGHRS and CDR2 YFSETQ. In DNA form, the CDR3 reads TGCGCCAGCAGCCAAAACCGGGACACGGACTCTGGAAACACCATATATTTT. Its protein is CASSQNRDTDSGNTIYF. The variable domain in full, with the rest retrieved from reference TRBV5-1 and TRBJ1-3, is KAGVTQTPRYLIKTRGQQVTLSCSPISGHRSVSWYQQTPGQGLQFLFEYFSETQRNKGNFPGRFSGRQFSNSRSEMNVSTLELGDSALYLCASSQNRDTDSGNTIYFGEGSWLTVV.

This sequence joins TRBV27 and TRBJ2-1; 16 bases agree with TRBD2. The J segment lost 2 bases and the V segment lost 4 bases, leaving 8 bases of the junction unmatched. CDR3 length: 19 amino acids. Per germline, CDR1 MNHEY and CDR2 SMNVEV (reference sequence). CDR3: CASSSGLAGGPRTYNEQFF. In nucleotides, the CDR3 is TGTGCCAGCAGTTCGGGACTAGCGGGAGGGCCAAGGACCTACAATGAGCAGTTCTTC.

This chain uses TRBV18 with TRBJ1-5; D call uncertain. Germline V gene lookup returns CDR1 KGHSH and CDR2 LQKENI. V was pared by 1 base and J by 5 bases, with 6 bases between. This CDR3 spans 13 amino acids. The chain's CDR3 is CASSPQRDQPQHF. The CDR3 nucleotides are TGTGCCAGCTCACCACAGAGAGATCAGCCCCAGCATTTT.

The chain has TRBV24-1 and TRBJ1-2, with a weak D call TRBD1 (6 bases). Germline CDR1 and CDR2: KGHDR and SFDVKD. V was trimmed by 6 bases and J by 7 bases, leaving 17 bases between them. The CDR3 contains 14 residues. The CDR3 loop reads CATSNPGQRFGYTF. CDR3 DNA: TGTGCCACCAGTAACCCGGGACAAAGGTTTGGCTACACCTTC.

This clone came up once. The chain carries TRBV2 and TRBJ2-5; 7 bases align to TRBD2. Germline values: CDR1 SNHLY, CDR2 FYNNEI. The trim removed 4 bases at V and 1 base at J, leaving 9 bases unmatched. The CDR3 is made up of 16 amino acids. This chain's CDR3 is CASSGGGNAVQETQYF. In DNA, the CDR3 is TGTGCCAGCAGTGGGGGGGGTAACGCGGTCCAAGAGACCCAGTACTTC.

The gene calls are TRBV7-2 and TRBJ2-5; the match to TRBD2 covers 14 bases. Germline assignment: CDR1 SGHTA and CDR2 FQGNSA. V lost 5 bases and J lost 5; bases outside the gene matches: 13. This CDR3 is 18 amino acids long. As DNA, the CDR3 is TGTGCCAGCAGCACCCCAGCCGGGACTAGCGGGAGAGGTGAGACCCAGTACTTC. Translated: CASSTPAGTSGRGETQYF.

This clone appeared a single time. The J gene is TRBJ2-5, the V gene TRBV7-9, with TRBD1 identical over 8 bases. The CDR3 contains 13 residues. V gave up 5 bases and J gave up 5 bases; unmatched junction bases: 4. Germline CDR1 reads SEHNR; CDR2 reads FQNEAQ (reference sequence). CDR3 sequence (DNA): TGTGCCAGCAGCAGGACAGGGAGTGAGACCCAGTACTTC. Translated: CASSRTGSETQYF.

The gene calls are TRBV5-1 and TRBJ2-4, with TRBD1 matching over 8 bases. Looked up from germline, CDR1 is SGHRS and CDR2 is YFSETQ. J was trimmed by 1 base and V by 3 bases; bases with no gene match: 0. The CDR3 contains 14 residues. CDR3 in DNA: TGCGCCAGCAGCTGGGACAGGGCCAAAAACATTCAGTACTTC. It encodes CASSWDRAKNIQYF.